The rows below give T cell receptor beta chains drawn from one sample of a study of blood T cell repertoires in COVID-19. The method was immunoSEQ multiplex PCR; TCRdb's version includes in-frame clones alone and lacks a portion of them. The sample shows around 220,000 clones, around 90% of them seen only once. Input material: PBMCs or T cells enriched from blood (not recorded which). The receptors shown here come from a woman in her twenties or thirties with acute COVID-19. Both conserved end residues are part of each CDR3. For some rows the clone size is stated as once, few or many, or as a class when expanded; others skip it.

TRBV24-1,-,CATSETSGRTDTQYF
TRBV12-3/TRBV12-4,-,CASTRTVDTEAFF
TRBV9,-,CASSVQGQILNTGELFF
TRBV5-1,-,CASSLSAGGRTDTQYF
TRBV3-1/TRBV3-2,-,CASSQVEYNSPLHF
TRBV19,-,CASSIDRGNSRYSNQPQHF
TRBV7-9,once,CASSFRDRGYNEQFF
TRBV7-9,-,CASTLGGREKLFF
TRBV5-5,-,CASSLGLRRNTEAFF
TRBV30,few,CAWSDELSGTTKTYNEQFF
TRBV18,-,CASSPSGDYGYTF
TRBV20-1,-,CSASKLDIQYF
TRBV25-1,few,CASSEYTVNSPLHF
TRBV7-9,-,CASSPLAHSGNTIYF
TRBV3-1/TRBV3-2,-,CASSQVTGGEKLFF
TRBV29-1,-,CSVEDEASGGLYEQYF
TRBV18,-,CASSPPGGEQYF